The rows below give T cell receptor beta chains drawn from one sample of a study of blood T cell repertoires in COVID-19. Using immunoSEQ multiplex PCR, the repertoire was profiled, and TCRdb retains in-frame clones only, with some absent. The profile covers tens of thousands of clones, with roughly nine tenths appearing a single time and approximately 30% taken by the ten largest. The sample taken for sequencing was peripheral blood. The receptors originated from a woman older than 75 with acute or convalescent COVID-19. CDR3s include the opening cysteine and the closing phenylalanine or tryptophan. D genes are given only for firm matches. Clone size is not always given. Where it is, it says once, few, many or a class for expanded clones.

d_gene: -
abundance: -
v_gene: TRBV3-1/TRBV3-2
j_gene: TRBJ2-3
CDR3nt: TGTGCCAGCAGCCAAGCCCCCTTCGTGACAGATACGCAGTATTTT
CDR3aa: CASSQAPFVTDTQYF

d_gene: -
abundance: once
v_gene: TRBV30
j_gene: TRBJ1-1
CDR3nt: TGTGCCTGGAGACTTAACACTGAAGCTTTCTTT
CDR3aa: CAWRLNTEAFF

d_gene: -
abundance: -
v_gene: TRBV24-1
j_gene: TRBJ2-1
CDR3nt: TGTGCCACCAGCGCAAGTGGGACTGAGGCCTACAATGAGCAGTTCTTC
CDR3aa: CATSASGTEAYNEQFF

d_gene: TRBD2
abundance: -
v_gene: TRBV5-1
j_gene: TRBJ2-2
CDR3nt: TGCGCCAGCGGAGAGAGCGGGGCGGACACCGGGGAGCTGTTTTTT
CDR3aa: CASGESGADTGELFF

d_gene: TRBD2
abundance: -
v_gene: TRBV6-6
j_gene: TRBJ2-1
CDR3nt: TGTGCCACCTTAGCGGGGGATTCCTACAATGAGCAGTTCTTC
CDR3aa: CATLAGDSYNEQFF

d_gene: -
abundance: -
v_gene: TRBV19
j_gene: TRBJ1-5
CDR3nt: TGTGCCAGTAGTATACATAGGGGAATGGGCAGCAATCAGCCCCAGCATTTT
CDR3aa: CASSIHRGMGSNQPQHF

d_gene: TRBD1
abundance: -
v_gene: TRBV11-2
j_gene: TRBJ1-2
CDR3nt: TGTGCCAGCAGCTTAGACGCGACAGGGGATGGCTACACCTTC
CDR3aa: CASSLDATGDGYTF

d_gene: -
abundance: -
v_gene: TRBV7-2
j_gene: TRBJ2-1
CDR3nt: TGTGCCAGCAGCTACGTCGTGGGGAGCCACAATGAGCAGTTCTTC
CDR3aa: CASSYVVGSHNEQFF

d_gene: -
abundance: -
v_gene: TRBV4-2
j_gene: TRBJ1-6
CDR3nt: TGTGCCAGCAGCCAAGACTGGCAGGGTGGAAATTCACCCCTCCACTTT
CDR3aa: CASSQDWQGGNSPLHF

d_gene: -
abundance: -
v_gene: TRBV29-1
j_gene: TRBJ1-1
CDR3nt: TGCAGCGTCCAGAGGCTTGACAGAGCTGAAGCTTTCTTT
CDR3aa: CSVQRLDRAEAFF

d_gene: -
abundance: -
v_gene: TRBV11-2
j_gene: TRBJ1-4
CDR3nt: TGTGCCAGCAGCTTCGGAGGCGATGAAAAACTGTTTTTT
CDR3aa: CASSFGGDEKLFF

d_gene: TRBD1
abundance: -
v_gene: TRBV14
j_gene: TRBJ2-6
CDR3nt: TGTGCCAGCAGCCCTCCGGGACAGAAGGCGATTGGGGCCAACGTCCTGACTTTC
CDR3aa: CASSPPGQKAIGANVLTF

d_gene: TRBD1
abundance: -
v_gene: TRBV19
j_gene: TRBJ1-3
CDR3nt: TGTGCCAGTAACCAACAGGGGATACGTTATAGTGGAAACACCATATATTTT
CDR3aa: CASNQQGIRYSGNTIYF

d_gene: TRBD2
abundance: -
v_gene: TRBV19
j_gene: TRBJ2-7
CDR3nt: TGTGCCAGTAGTACGAGCGGGAGCTACGAGCAGTACTTC
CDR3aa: CASSTSGSYEQYF

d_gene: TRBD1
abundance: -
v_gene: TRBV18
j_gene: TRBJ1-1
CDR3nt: TGTGCCAGCGCAGGGACAGGAGCGAACACTGAAGCTTTCTTT
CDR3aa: CASAGTGANTEAFF

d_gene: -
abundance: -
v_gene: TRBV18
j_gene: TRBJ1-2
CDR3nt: TGTGCCAGCTCACCATTGGGCCTGGATGGCTACACCTTC
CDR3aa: CASSPLGLDGYTF

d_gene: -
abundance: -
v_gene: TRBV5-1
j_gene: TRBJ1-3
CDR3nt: TGCGCCAGCAGCCCCGGGACAAACTCTGGAAACACCATATATTTT
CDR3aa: CASSPGTNSGNTIYF

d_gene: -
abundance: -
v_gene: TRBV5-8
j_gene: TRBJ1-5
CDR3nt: TGTGCCAGCATTGAAATGGGTACCCATTCAACAGGGTCAGGGCAGCCCCAGCATTTT
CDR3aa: CASIEMGTHSTGSGQPQHF

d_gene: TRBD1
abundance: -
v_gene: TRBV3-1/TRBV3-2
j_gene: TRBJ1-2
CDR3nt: TGTGCCAGCAGCCAAGGAGGGGGCAATGGCTACACCTTC
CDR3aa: CASSQGGGNGYTF

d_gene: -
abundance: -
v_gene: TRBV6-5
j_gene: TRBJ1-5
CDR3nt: TGTGCCAGCAGTTCCGCCGAGGCCGGTAAGCCCCAGCATTTT
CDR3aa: CASSSAEAGKPQHF